This T cell receptor (beta chain) was found in a study of cytomegalovirus exposure and HLA in healthy donors. Across the study: Per a later analysis, the roughly 700 first-cohort and under 150 validation repertoires shared one platform. Study results and limitations: The study recorded over 150 TCR beta chains that were cytomegalovirus-associated. A few chains linked to CMV were shown in vitro to be specific for CMV antigens.

This clone was seen only a few times. Its cognate antigen is unknown. Libraries were prepared by immunoSEQ multiplex PCR; TCRdb keeps only in-frame clonotypes and omits some of them. The data show 250,000 to 350,000 clones, with around 86% seen just once and about 0.8% held by the top ten. The V segment lost 5 bases and the J segment 7 bases; nucleotides outside the gene matches: 12. Germline assignment: CDR1 MNHEY and CDR2 SMNVEV (reference sequence). CDR3 length equals 16 residues. The gene calls are TRBV27 and TRBJ1-5; 9 positions agree with TRBD1. Sequencing was done on a sample of PBMCs. This clonotype originated in a woman aged 18-35 years in good health and CMV-seronegative. CDR3 sequence: CASSEYRGPTGQPQHF. In nucleotides, the CDR3 is TGTGCCAGCAGTGAGTACAGGGGGCCAACAGGACAGCCCCAGCATTTT.